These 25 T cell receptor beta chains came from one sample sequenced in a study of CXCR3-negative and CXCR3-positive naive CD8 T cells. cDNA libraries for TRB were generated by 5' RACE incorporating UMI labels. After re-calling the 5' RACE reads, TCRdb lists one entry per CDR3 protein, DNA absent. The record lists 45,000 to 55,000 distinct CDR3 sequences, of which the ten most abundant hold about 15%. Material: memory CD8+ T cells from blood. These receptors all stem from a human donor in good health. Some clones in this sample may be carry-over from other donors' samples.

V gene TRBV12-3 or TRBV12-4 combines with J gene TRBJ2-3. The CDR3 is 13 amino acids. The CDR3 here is CASNYYGVDTQYF.

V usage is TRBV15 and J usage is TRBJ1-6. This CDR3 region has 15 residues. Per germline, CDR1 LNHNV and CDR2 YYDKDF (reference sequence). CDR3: CATSRVAEPTSPLHF.

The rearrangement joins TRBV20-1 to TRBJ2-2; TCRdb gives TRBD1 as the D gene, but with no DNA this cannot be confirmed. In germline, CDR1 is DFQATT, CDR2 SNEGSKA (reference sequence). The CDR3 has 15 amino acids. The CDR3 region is CRIPATGQNTGELFF.

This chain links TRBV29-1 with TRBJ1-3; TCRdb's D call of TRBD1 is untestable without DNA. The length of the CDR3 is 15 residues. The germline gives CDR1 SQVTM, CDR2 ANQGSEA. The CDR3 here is CSVEGTAWSGNTIYF.

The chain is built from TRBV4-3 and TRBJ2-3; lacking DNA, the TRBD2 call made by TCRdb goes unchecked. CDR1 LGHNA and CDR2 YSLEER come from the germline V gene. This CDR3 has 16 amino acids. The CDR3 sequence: CASSQDLGGGGDTQYF.

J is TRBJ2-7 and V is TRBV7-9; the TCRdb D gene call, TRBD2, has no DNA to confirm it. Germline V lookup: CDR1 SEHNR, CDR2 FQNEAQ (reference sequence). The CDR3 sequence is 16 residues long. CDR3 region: CASSSGLAALSYEQYF. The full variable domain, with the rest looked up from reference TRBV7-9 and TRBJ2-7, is DTGVSQNPRHKITKRGQNVTFRCDPISEHNRLYWYRQTLGQGPEFLTYFQNEAQLEKSRLLSDRFSAERPKGSFSTLEIQRTEQGDSAMYLCASSSGLAALSYEQYFGPGTRLTVT.

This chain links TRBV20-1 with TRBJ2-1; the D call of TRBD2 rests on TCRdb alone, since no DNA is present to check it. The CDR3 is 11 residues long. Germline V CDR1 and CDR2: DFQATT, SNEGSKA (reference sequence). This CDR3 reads CSASKADEQFF.

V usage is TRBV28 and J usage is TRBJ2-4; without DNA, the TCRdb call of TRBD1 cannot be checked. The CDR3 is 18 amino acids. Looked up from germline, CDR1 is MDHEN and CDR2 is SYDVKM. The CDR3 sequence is CASSLRGTGEVAKNIQYF. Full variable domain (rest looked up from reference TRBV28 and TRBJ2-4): DVKVTQSSRYLVKRTGEKVFLECVQDMDHENMFWYRQDPGLGLRLIYFSYDVKMKEKGDIPEGYSVSREKKERFSLILESASTNQTSMYLCASSLRGTGEVAKNIQYFGAGTRLSVL.

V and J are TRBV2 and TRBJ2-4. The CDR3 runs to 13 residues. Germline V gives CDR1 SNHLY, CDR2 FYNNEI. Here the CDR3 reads CASRDGTKNIQYF.

CDR3 protein: CASSEAGLAGAETQYF. The chain links TRBV4-1 to TRBJ2-5; TCRdb's assignment of TRBD2 cannot be checked, as there is no DNA. CDR1 and CDR2 from the germline V gene are MGHRA and YSYEKL. The CDR3 is made up of 16 amino acids.

This CDR3 reads CASSLAIWDNQETKYF. The V and J genes are TRBV5-8 and TRBJ2-5; TCRdb's D gene call, TRBD1, goes unchecked for lack of DNA. The CDR3 length is 16 residues. Germline CDR1 and CDR2: SGHTS and YDEGEE.

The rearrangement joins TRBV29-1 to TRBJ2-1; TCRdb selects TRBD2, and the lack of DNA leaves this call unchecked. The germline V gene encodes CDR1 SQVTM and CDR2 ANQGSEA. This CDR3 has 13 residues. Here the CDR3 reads CSVGGGSYNEQFF.

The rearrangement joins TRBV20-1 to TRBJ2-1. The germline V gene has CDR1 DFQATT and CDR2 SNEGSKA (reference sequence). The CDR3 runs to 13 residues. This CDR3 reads CSARDHGNNEQFF.

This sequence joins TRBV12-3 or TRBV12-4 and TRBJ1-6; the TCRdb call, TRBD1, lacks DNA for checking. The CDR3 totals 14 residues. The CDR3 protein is CASRAGTDNSPLHF.

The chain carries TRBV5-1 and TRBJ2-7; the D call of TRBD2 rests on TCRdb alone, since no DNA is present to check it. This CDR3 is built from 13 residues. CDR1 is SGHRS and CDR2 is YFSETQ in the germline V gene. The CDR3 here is CASSLQRGDEQYF.

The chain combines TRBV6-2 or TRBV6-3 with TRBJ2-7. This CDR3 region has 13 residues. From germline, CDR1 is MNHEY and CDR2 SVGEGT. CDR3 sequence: CASSYSETEEQYF.

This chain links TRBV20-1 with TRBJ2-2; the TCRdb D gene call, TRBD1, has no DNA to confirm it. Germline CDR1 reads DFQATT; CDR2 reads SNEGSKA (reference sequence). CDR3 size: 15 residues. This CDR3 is CSAQTGTGDTGELFF.

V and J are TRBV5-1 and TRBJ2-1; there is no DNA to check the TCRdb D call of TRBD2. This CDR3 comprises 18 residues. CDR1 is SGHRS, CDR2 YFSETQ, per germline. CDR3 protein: CASSLGVPLAGVYNEQFF.

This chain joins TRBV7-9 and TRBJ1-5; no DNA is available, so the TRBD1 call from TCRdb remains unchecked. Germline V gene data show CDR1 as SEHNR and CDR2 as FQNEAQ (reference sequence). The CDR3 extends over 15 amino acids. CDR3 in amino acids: CASSRTGTPNQPQHF.

This CDR3 is CASSLRTWEGNEQFF. This chain uses TRBV11-3 with TRBJ2-1; TCRdb reports TRBD1, a call that lacks DNA to check it against. Looked up from germline, CDR1 is SGHNT and CDR2 is YENEEA. The CDR3 runs 15 residues.

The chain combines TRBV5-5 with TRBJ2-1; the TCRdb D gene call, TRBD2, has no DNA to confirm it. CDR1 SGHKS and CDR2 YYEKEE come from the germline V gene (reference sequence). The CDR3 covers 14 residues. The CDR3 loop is CASSLDGGGNEQFF.

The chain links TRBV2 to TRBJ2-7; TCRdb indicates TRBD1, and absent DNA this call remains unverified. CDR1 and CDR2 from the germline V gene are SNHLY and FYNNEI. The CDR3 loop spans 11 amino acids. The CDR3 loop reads CASSEGAEQYF.

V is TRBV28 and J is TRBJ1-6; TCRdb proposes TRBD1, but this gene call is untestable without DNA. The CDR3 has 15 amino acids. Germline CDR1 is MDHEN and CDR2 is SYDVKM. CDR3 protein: CASSLRRLRDSPLHF.

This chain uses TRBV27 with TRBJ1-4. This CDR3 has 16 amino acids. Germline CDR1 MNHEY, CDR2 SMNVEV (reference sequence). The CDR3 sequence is CASSFLTTDPNEKLFF.

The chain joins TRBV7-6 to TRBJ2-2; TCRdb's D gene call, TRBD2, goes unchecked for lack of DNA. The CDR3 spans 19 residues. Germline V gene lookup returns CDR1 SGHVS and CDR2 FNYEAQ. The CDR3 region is CASSLPHGGGPEHTGELFF.